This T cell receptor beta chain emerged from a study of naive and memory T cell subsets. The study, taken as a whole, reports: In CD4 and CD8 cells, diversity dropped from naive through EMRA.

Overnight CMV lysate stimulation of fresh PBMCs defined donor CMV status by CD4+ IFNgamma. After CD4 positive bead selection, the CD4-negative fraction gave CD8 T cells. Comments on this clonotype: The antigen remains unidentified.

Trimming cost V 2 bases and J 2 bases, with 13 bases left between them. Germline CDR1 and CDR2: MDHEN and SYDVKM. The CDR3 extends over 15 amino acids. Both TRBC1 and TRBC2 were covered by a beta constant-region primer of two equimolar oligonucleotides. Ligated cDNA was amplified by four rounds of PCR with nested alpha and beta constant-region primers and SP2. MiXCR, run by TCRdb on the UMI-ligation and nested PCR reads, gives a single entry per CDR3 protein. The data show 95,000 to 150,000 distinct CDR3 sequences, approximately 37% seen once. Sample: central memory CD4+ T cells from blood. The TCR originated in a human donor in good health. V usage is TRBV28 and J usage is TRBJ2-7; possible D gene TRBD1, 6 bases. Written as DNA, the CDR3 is TGTGCCAGCAGTTTACAACAGGGTTATACCTACGAGCAGTACTTC. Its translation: CASSLQQGYTYEQYF. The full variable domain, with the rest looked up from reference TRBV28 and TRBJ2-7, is DVKVTQSSRYLVKRTGEKVFLECVQDMDHENMFWYRQDPGLGLRLIYFSYDVKMKEKGDIPEGYSVSREKKERFSLILESASTNQTSMYLCASSLQQGYTYEQYFGPGTRLTVT.